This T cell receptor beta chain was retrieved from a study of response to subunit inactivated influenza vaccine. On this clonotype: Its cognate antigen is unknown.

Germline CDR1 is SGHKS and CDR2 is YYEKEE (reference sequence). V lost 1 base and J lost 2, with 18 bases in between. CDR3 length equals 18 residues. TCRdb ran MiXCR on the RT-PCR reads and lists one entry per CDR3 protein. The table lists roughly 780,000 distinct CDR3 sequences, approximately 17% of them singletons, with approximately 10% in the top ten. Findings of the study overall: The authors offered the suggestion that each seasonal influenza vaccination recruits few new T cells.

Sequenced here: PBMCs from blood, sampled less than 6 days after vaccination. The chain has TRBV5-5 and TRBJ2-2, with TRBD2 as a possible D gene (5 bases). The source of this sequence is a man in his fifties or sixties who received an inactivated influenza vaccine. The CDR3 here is CASSLTPPARLNTGELFF. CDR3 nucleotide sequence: TGTGCCAGCAGCTTGACCCCGCCGGCTAGACTAAACACCGGGGAGCTGTTTTTT. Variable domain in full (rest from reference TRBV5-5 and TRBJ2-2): DAGVTQSPTHLIKTRGQQVTLRCSPISGHKSVSWYQQVLGQGPQFIFQYYEKEERGRGNFPDRFSARQFPNYSSELNVNALLLGDSALYLCASSLTPPARLNTGELFFGEGSRLTVL.